Shown below are 11 T cell receptor beta chains from a single sample sequenced in a study of T cells in Graves' hyperthyroidism and ophthalmopathy. The source material, RNA transcripts, was used to amplify TCR beta CDR3 regions. TCR CDR3 regions were first amplified by RT-PCR with HTBI primers. TCRdb processed the multiplex PCR reads anew with MiXCR; each CDR3 protein has one entry. The sample records hundreds of thousands of distinct CDR3 sequences, 14% to 15% being singletons. Source material: blood. Source of these receptors: a woman aged 35 to 49 with Graves' ophthalmopathy.

V gene TRBV28 combines with J gene TRBJ1-6; the match to TRBD1 covers 7 bases. J was trimmed by 7 bases and V by 5 bases; bases with no gene match: 8. The germline CDR1 and CDR2 sequences are MDHEN and SYDVKM. The CDR3 is 15 residues long. The CDR3 protein is CASSLTGLGNSPLHF. CDR3 DNA sequence: TGTGCCAGCAGTCTGACAGGGTTAGGAAATTCACCCCTCCACTTT.

V is TRBV19 and J is TRBJ2-6, with TRBD1 identical over 7 bases. Trimming cost V 5 bases and J 0 bases; bases outside gene matches: 1. Germline-derived CDR1 and CDR2 are LNHDA and SQIVND (reference sequence). This CDR3 is 15 amino acids long. The CDR3 DNA is TGTGCCAGTAGTTGGACAGGCTCTGGGGCCAACGTCCTGACTTTC. The encoded protein is CASSWTGSGANVLTF.

This clonotype has a handful of counts. The chain uses TRBV28 and TRBJ2-7, with D possibly TRBD2 on 6 matching bases. CDR1 is MDHEN and CDR2 is SYDVKM in the germline V gene. The CDR3 runs to 14 residues. V was shortened by 5 bases and J by 3 bases, with 14 bases between the two germline ends. CDR3: CASSGAGLIYEQYF. The CDR3 DNA reads as TGTGCCAGCAGTGGGGCGGGACTGATCTACGAGCAGTACTTC.

This clonotype was counted ten times or more. The rearrangement joins TRBV7-9 to TRBJ1-2, with 9 bases that match TRBD1. Germline CDR1 is SEHNR and CDR2 is FQNEAQ (reference sequence). V was pared by 4 bases and J by 4 bases, with 4 bases of the junction left unmatched. The CDR3 consists of 14 residues. The CDR3 loop is CASSSQGQGYGYTF. DNA of the CDR3: TGTGCCAGCAGCTCCCAGGGACAGGGCTATGGCTACACCTTC. Variable domain in full (rest from reference TRBV7-9 and TRBJ1-2): DTGVSQNPRHKITKRGQNVTFRCDPISEHNRLYWYRQTLGQGPEFLTYFQNEAQLEKSRLLSDRFSAERPKGSFSTLEIQRTEQGDSAMYLCASSSQGQGYGYTFGSGTRLTVV.

The table lists this clonotype with many counts. The chain is built from TRBV28 and TRBJ2-4; D is undetermined. Germline-derived CDR1 and CDR2 are MDHEN and SYDVKM. The CDR3 is 12 residues long. V lost 3 bases and J lost 5, with 5 bases in between. The CDR3 loop reads CASSFTENIQYF. DNA for the CDR3: TGTGCCAGCAGTTTTACAGAAAACATTCAGTACTTC.

Ten or more counts support this clonotype. The chain uses TRBV6-5 and TRBJ2-7; 8 bases match TRBD1. Per germline, CDR1 MNHEY and CDR2 SVGAGI. The CDR3 totals 13 residues. V gave up 4 bases and J gave up 6 bases; unmatched junction bases: 5. DNA for the CDR3: TGTGCCAGCAGTTCAAGGACAGGGATCGAGCAGTACTTC. This encodes CASSSRTGIEQYF.

This clonotype appeared many times. The rearrangement links TRBV28 to TRBJ1-2; possible D gene TRBD1, 6 bases. Deletions cut 4 bases from V and 4 bases from J, with 13 bases between. The CDR3 is 14 residues long. Per the germline V gene, CDR1 is MDHEN and CDR2 is SYDVKM. CDR3 nucleotides: TGTGCCAGCAGTTGGGCGACAGGACTCTATGGCTACACCTTC. Translated, it gives CASSWATGLYGYTF.

V gene TRBV6-5 combines with J gene TRBJ2-5; no clear D gene. The J call is in doubt because the DNA end fits TRBJ2-7 better. CDR1 is MNHEY, CDR2 SVGAGI, per germline. This CDR3 has 13 amino acids. The CDR3 loop is CASSFPSGYEQYF. As DNA, the CDR3 is TGTGCCAGCAGTTTTCCCAGTGGCTACGAGCAGTACTTC.

This clonotype came up a few times. The rearrangement uses TRBV29-1 and TRBJ1-1; 7 bases align to TRBD1. Germline V CDR1 and CDR2: SQVTM, ANQGSEA. CDR3 length: 12 amino acids. V lost 7 bases to trimming and J lost 4 bases; unmatched junction nucleotides: 6. In nucleotides, the CDR3 is TGCAGCGGACAGGGTCGTTTCACTGAAGCTTTCTTT. Protein: CSGQGRFTEAFF.

This clonotype was counted between two and nine times. The rearrangement uses TRBV4-1 and TRBJ1-2; D remains ambiguous. Germline-derived CDR1 and CDR2 are MGHRA and YSYEKL. The CDR3 has 15 residues. With 3 bases removed from V and 8 bases from J, the gap between germline ends came to 19 bases. The CDR3 loop is CASSQAWGFMGGYTF. CDR3 bases: TGCGCCAGCAGCCAGGCTTGGGGATTCATGGGAGGCTACACCTTC.

This rearrangement joins TRBV3-1 to TRBJ2-2; D is uncertain. This CDR3 is built from 14 residues. Trimming left V 0 bases short and J 3 bases short, with 5 bases between. Germline CDR1 LGHDT, CDR2 YNNKEL (reference sequence). The CDR3 loop reads CASSQEWYTGELFF. The CDR3 bases are TGTGCCAGCAGCCAAGAGTGGTACACCGGGGAGCTGTTTTTT. The whole variable domain, remainder taken from reference TRBV3-1 and TRBJ2-2, is DTAVSQTPKYLVTQMGNDKSIKCEQNLGHDTMYWYKQDSKKFLKIMFSYNNKELIINETVPNRFSPKSPDKAHLNLHINSLELGDSAVYFCASSQEWYTGELFFGEGSRLTVL.